This TCR beta chain was recovered during a study of chemoradiotherapy in HPV16-positive cancers. The CDR3 covers 14 residues. With 2 bases clipped from V and 5 bases from J, the junction kept 5 bases outside the gene matches. In germline, CDR1 is SEHNR, CDR2 FQNEAQ (reference sequence). Method: immunoSEQ multiplex PCR; TCRdb's copy keeps in-frame clones and lacks some. The data contain some 6,200 clones, roughly 86% of them singletons. The sequences come from tumor tissue, collected from a patient who underwent chemoradiotherapy. The chain has TRBV7-9 and TRBJ2-7; TRBD1 agrees at 8 bases. This TCR derives from a human donor with HPV-associated anogenital cancer. CDR3 DNA sequence: TGTGCCAGCAGCTTACCGGGACAGGTAAACGAGCAGTACTTC. Its translation: CASSLPGQVNEQYF.